This paragraph reports one TCR beta chain. The source of the sample is a study of blood T cell repertoires in COVID-19. Study information: Material from acute and convalescent COVID-19 was sourced from the United States, Italy and Spain. In each case, the material was cDNA or gDNA derived from T cells, B-cell-depleted T cells, or PBMCs.

CDR3 size: 20 residues. The germline CDR1 and CDR2 sequences are SGDLS and YYNGEE. The V gene end was trimmed by 0 bases and the J gene end by 0 bases; junction bases not matched to a gene: 5. Data came from immunoSEQ multiplex PCR; TCRdb stores just in-frame clones and leaves some out. The profile covers about 150,000 clones, with about 89% appearing a single time and over 35% taken by the ten largest. The sequence came from a man aged 50 to 59 who had recovered from COVID-19. Sequencing used peripheral blood. The chain combines TRBV9 with TRBJ2-6; 14 bases are a match to TRBD2. The CDR3 region has the DNA TGTGCCAGCAGCGTAGGGACTAGCGGGGGGTCGTACTCTGGGGCCAACGTCCTGACTTTC. Protein sequence: CASSVGTSGGSYSGANVLTF.